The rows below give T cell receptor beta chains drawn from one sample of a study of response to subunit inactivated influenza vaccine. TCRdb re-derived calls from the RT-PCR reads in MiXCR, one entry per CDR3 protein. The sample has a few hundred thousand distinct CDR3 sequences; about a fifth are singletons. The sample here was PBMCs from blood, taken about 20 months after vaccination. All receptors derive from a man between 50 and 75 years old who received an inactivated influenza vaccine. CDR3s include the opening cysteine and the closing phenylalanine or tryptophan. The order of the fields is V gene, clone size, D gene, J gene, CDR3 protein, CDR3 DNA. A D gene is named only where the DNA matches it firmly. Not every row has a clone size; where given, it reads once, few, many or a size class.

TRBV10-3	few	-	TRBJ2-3	CAISDGGITDTQYF	TGTGCCATCAGTGATGGGGGTATTACAGATACGCAGTATTTT
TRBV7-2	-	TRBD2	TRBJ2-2	CASSPAILAGGGELFF	TGTGCCAGCAGCCCGGCAATACTAGCGGGGGGCGGGGAGCTGTTTTTT
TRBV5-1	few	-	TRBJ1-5	CASSLAGGQGGQPQHF	TGCGCCAGCAGCTTGGCCGGAGGGCAGGGAGGTCAGCCCCAGCATTTT
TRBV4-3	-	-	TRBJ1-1	CASSQVVRGGEAFF	TGCGCCAGCAGCCAAGTAGTGAGGGGAGGAGAAGCTTTCTTT
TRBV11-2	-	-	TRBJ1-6	CASSRGPRAMVSPLHF	TGTGCCAGCAGCAGGGGACCGCGGGCAATGGTTTCACCCCTCCACTTT
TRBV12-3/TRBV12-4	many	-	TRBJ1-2	CASSFDTLYVGYTF	TGTGCCAGCAGTTTTGACACCCTCTATGTCGGCTACACCTTC
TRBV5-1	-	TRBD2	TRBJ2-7	CASSLRTSASYEQYF	TGCGCCAGCAGCTTGAGGACTAGCGCTTCCTACGAGCAGTACTTC
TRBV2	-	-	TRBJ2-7	CASSDVREPYEQYF	TGTGCCAGCAGTGACGTCAGGGAGCCCTACGAGCAGTACTTC
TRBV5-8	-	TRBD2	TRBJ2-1	CASRDGLAGPAYNEQFF	TGTGCCAGCAGAGATGGACTAGCGGGGCCTGCGTACAATGAGCAGTTCTTC
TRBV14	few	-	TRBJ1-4	CASSQEIRATNEKLFF	TGTGCCAGCAGCCAAGAGATACGAGCAACTAATGAAAAACTGTTTTTT
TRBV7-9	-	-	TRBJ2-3	CASSLAPGLGTDTQYF	TGTGCCAGCAGCTTAGCGCCGGGACTTGGCACAGATACGCAGTATTTT
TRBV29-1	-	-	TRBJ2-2	CSVAGHSNTGELFF	TGCAGCGTTGCGGGACACTCGAACACCGGGGAGCTGTTTTTT
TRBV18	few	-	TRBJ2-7	CASSPTGYEQYF	TGTGCCAGCTCACCGACAGGTTACGAGCAGTACTTC
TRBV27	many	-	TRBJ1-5	CASSPGDLDGPQHF	TGTGCCAGCAGTCCCGGGGATCTGGATGGGCCCCAGCATTTT
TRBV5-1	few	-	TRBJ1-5	CASSLDGNHGVQPQHF	TGCGCCAGCAGCTTGGATGGCAACCATGGGGTTCAGCCCCAGCATTTT
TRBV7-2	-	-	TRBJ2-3	CASRIEPMVADTQYF	TGTGCCAGCAGGATCGAGCCCATGGTAGCAGATACGCAGTATTTT
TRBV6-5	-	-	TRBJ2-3	CASSYMATDTQYF	TGTGCCAGCAGTTACATGGCTACAGATACGCAGTATTTT
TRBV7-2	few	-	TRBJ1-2	CASSLLAVSNYGYTF	TGTGCCAGCAGCCTACTTGCTGTTTCAAACTATGGCTACACCTTC
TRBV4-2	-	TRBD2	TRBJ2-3	CASSPDGSAGTSDLEGETDTQYF	TGTGCCAGCAGCCCGGACGGATCGGCCGGGACTAGCGACTTAGAGGGGGAGACAGATACGCAGTATTTT
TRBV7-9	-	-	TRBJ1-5	CASSLALSGEDQPQHF	TGTGCCAGCAGCTTAGCGCTTTCAGGGGAGGACCAGCCCCAGCATTTT
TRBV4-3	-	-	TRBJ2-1	CASSPGPANGEQFF	TGCGCCAGCAGCCCCGGACCCGCTAATGGGGAGCAGTTCTTC
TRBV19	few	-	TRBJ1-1	CASSITQGPEAFF	TGTGCCAGTAGTATAACTCAGGGGCCTGAAGCTTTCTTT
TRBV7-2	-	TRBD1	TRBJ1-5	CASSLRGLRDQPQHF	TGTGCCAGCAGCTTAAGGGGGCTTCGCGATCAGCCCCAGCATTTT
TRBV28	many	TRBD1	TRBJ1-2	CASSFTTGADYGYTF	TGTGCCAGCAGTTTCACGACAGGGGCTGACTATGGCTACACCTTC
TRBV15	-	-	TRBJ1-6	CATSLGQDSRAGSPLHF	TGTGCCACCAGCCTGGGGCAGGATTCACGAGCGGGTTCACCCCTCCACTTT
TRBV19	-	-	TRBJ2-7	CASSIGAGVYEQYF	TGTGCCAGTAGTATAGGCGCAGGGGTCTACGAGCAGTACTTC
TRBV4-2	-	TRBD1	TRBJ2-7	CASSVGTGAHNEQYF	TGTGCCAGCAGCGTCGGGACAGGGGCTCACAACGAGCAGTACTTC
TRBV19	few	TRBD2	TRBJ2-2	CASSITSGGLKTGELFF	TGTGCCAGTAGTATCACTAGCGGGGGCCTTAAAACCGGGGAGCTGTTTTTT
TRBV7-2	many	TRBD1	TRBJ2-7	CASSSGTGYYEQYF	TGTGCCAGCAGCTCGGGGACAGGGTATTACGAGCAGTACTTC
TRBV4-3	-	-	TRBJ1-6	CASSREGYDNSPLHF	TGCGCCAGCAGCCGAGAGGGTTACGATAATTCACCCCTCCACTTT
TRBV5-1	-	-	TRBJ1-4	CASSWTPPGANEKLFF	TGCGCCAGCAGCTGGACCCCCCCGGGGGCAAATGAAAAACTGTTTTTT
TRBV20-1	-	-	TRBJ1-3	CSATKGAGLPTAGNTIYF	TGCAGTGCTACCAAAGGAGCGGGACTTCCAACTGCTGGAAACACCATATATTTT
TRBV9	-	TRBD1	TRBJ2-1	CASSAGQASSYNEQFF	TGTGCCAGCAGCGCGGGACAGGCGAGCTCCTACAATGAGCAGTTCTTC
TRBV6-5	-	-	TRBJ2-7	CASSYGPQDRTSYEQYF	TGTGCCAGCAGTTACGGGCCGCAGGACAGAACGTCTTACGAGCAGTACTTC
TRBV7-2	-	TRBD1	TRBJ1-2	CASSLVGQGSGYTF	TGTGCCAGCAGCTTAGTGGGACAGGGGAGCGGCTACACCTTC
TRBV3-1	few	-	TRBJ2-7	CASSQELGAAYEQYF	TGTGCCAGCAGCCAAGAGCTAGGGGCCGCTTACGAGCAGTACTTC
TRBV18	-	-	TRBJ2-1	CASSPRLPDSSYNEQFF	TGTGCCAGCTCACCAAGGCTACCCGACAGCTCCTACAATGAGCAGTTCTTC
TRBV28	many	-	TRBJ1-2	CASSLYPLGDSNYGYTF	TGTGCCAGCAGTTTATATCCCCTCGGGGATTCTAACTATGGCTACACCTTC
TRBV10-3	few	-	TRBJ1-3	CAISPWGPRSLGGNTIYF	TGTGCCATCAGTCCTTGGGGGCCAAGGTCCTTGGGAGGAAACACCATATATTTT
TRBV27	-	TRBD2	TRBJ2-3	CASSNIGGSGTDTQYF	TGTGCCAGCAGTAACATCGGCGGGAGCGGCACAGATACGCAGTATTTT
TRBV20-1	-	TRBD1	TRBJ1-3	CSARDRRRTGGNTIYF	TGCAGTGCTAGAGATAGGCGTCGGACAGGCGGAAACACCATATATTTT
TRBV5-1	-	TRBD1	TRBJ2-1	CASSSSAGTDVPYNEQFF	TGCGCCAGCAGCTCTTCTGCCGGGACAGACGTACCGTACAATGAGCAGTTCTTC
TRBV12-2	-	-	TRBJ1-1	CASRLVPGEHTEAFF	TGTGCAAGTCGCTTAGTGCCAGGGGAGCACACTGAAGCTTTCTTT
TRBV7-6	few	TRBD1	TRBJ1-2	CASSSGTGGSHYGYTF	TGTGCCAGCAGCTCGGGGACAGGGGGCTCGCACTATGGCTACACCTTC
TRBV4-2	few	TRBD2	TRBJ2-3	CASSQAGRGTTDTQYF	TGTGCCAGCAGCCAGGCCGGGCGGGGGACCACAGATACGCAGTATTTT
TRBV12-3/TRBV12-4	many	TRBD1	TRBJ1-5	CASSLGQGNQPQHF	TGTGCCAGCAGCCTTGGACAGGGCAATCAGCCCCAGCATTTT
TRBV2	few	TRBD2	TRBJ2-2	CASLLGISGSGTGELFF	TGTGCCAGTCTCCTCGGTATTAGCGGGAGTGGCACCGGGGAGCTGTTTTTT
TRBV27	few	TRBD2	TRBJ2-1	CASSLIAGIIYNEQFF	TGTGCCAGCAGTTTAATAGCGGGTATTATTTACAATGAGCAGTTCTTC